Listed here is a single T cell receptor (beta chain). This clonotype was picked up a small number of times. Its antigen is still unknown. No much larger clone exists at a distance of one base, and base qualities are not known. Ficoll-Paque density gradient centrifugation was the method used to isolate PBMCs. The sample is drawn from a study of T-cell memory formation after mild COVID-19 (dated by TCRdb to the early 2020s). Background on the whole study: Most TCR sequence clusters were specific to one of the two donors. T-cell clones expanding and contracting after mild COVID-19 in two donors were tracked by longitudinal TCRalpha and TCRbeta repertoire sequencing. Two young, previously healthy adult volunteers made up the cohort, one male and one female. The full study reports these points: Some responding clones were detected in pre-infection memory, suggesting pre-existing cross-reactive memory T cells joined the SARS-CoV-2 response. Contracting CD4+ clones were found mainly in CM and EM memory subsets, while CD8+ clones were enriched in EMRA. Only two mild cases were covered by the study, and larger cohorts that include severe cases with pre-infection samples were considered necessary. Clones contracting from day 15 to 85 had balanced CD4/CD8 phenotypes, while a second wave expanding from day 15 to 37 was biased towards CD4+. SARS-CoV-2 specificity was not confirmed for the second-wave clones peaking on day 37.

Sequencing took place on an Illumina NovaSeq 6000. TCRalpha and TCRbeta cDNA libraries were constructed by 5'RACE with constant-segment primers, with sample barcodes and unique molecular identifiers being introduced. Trizol reagent was used to extract RNA from every sample. Amplification of the libraries took two PCR steps, and the second step added a second sample barcode plus Illumina TruSeq adapters. The libraries were sequenced on an Illumina NovaSeq using 2 x 150 bp paired-end reads. The study's own analysis went as follows. With migec v1.2.7, reads were demultiplexed and then collapsed into UMI-guided consensus sequences. Using mixcr v2.1.11, UMI consensuses were aligned to TRA and TRB V and J templates and then assembled into clonotypes. Expanded or contracted clonotypes were those called significant by both edgeR and NoisET, with noise models trained on biological replicates. For edgeR calls, a false discovery rate-adjusted p below 0.01 and a log2 fold-change threshold of 1 were applied. As an exploratory analysis of dynamics, max-normalized trajectories of the 1000 most abundant clonotypes were examined by PCA with hierarchical clustering. The CD4 or CD8 phenotype of responding clones was assigned using the separately sequenced CD4+ and CD8+ repertoires. TCRdb ran its own pipeline on the public reads, namely fastp trimming at Q25 and MiXCR clone calling, and kept in-frame beta chains. One record per CDR3 amino acid sequence lists the most common genes and DNA. For this entry, the V and J calls and clone size follow TCRdb and not the study's own pipeline. The sample table holds roughly 50,000 distinct CDR3 sequences, of which 9% to 15% were seen once. The biggest ten clones account for about 25% of the sample.

V is pared back by 7 bases and J by 0 bases, with 13 bases lying between the germline termini. The CDR3 goes from the cysteine to the phenylalanine over 15 residues. The entry retains the CDR3 DNA only, 45 bases that are in frame from base 1. CDR1 is given as MNHNS and CDR2 as SASEGT, both from the germline V gene. The sequence derives from a man younger than 30 who had mild COVID-19 (a few samples of this study predate the infection). The sample titles of this study are shuffled in the database, so cell type and time point are left out; the donor was told from shared clones. Sequencing was carried out using PBMCs or a T cell subset sorted from them (not recorded which). In this chain, TRBV6-1 is recombined with TRBJ1-5, and possibly TRBD1, on 6 matching bases. CDR3 loop: CASTKTGGSNQPQHF. At the DNA level, the sequence is TGTGCCAGCACCAAGACAGGTGGTAGCAATCAGCCCCAGCATTTT.